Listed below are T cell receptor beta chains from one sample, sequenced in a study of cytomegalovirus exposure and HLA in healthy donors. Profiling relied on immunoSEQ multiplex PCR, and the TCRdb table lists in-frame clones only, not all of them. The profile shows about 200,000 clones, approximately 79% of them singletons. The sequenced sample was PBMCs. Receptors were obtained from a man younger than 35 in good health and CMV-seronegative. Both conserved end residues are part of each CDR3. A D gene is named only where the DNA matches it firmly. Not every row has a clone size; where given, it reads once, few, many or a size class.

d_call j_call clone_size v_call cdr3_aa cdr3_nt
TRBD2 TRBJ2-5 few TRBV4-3 CASSPGEGGYQETQYF TGCGCCAGCAGCCCAGGTGAGGGAGGGTACCAAGAGACCCAGTACTTC
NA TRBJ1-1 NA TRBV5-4 CASSGQGLEAFF TGTGCCAGCAGCGGGCAGGGGCTTGAAGCTTTCTTT
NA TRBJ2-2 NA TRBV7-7 CASSFAGGEGTGELFF TGTGCTAGCAGCTTCGCAGGCGGCGAGGGCACCGGGGAGCTGTTTTTT
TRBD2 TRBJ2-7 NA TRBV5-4 CASSFFTGAGNDEQYF TGTGCCAGCAGCTTCTTTACGGGAGCGGGGAACGACGAGCAGTACTTC
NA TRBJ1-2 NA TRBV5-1 CASSLGQLNYGYTF TGCGCCAGCAGCTTGGGACAGTTGAACTATGGCTACACCTTC
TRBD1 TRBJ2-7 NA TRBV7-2 CASNTGTGVEQYF TGTGCCAGTAACACCGGGACAGGGGTCGAGCAGTACTTC
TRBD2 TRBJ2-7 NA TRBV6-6 CASRGGGLAGAEQYF TGTGCCAGCAGAGGGGGTGGGCTAGCGGGAGCCGAGCAGTACTTC
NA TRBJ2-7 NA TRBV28 CASSPGIRYEQYF TGTGCCAGCAGTCCAGGGATTCGGTACGAGCAGTACTTC
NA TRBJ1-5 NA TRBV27 CASSFWANQPQHF TGTGCCAGCAGTTTCTGGGCCAATCAGCCCCAGCATTTT
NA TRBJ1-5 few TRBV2 CASGSTQEGINQPQHF TGTGCCAGCGGCTCCACACAGGAGGGAATAAATCAGCCCCAGCATTTT
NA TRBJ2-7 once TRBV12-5 CASGNGAYEQYF TGTGCTAGTGGTAACGGGGCCTACGAGCAGTACTTC
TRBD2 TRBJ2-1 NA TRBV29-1 CSVETPGTSGRASLTNEQFF TGCAGCGTTGAAACTCCCGGGACTAGCGGGAGAGCCTCCCTGACCAATGAGCAGTTCTTC
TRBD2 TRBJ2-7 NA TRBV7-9 CASSLIWQGGYEQYF TGTGCCAGCAGCTTAATCTGGCAGGGAGGGTACGAGCAGTACTTC
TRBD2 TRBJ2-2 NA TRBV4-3 CASSQQAGETGELFF TGCGCCAGCAGCCAGCAAGCGGGAGAGACCGGGGAGCTGTTTTTT
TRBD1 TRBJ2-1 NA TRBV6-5 CASSYSKQGVGFF TGTGCCAGCAGTTACTCGAAACAGGGGGTAGGGTTCTTC
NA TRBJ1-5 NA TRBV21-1 CASTGHARQPQHF TGTGCCAGCACCGGACACGCACGTCAGCCCCAGCATTTT
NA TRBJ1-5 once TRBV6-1 CASSGLRVEPQHF TGTGCCAGCAGTGGGCTCAGGGTTGAGCCCCAGCATTTT
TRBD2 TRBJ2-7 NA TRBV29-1 CSATGLADSYEQYF TGCAGCGCCACGGGACTAGCGGACTCCTACGAGCAGTACTTC
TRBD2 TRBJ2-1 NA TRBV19 CASSMPSGTGNEQFF TGTGCCAGTAGTATGCCAAGCGGGACCGGGAATGAGCAGTTCTTC
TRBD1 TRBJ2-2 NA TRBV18 CASSRTGQNTGELFF TGTGCCAGCTCACGGACAGGACAGAACACCGGGGAGCTGTTTTTT
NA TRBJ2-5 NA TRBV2 CATQRETGSETQYF TGTGCCACCCAAAGAGAGACAGGATCAGAGACCCAGTACTTC
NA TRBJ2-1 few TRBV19 CASSIRSSHEQFF TGTGCCAGTAGTATAAGGTCTAGCCATGAGCAGTTCTTC
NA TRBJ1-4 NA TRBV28 CASSLIDSYNEKLFF TGTGCCAGCAGTTTAATCGACAGTTATAATGAAAAACTGTTTTTT